A selection of T cell receptor beta chains follows, all from one sample in a study of human T cells and chemical hapten exposure. Each CDR3 protein is one row after TCRdb ran MiXCR on the RACE reads. Among 300,000 to 350,000 distinct CDR3 sequences, about 7% were seen once, and the ten largest hold 7.5% to 9%. The sequencing here drew on whole blood, taken in connection with sensitization to the hapten diphenylcyclopropenone (DPC). The receptors were gathered from a woman between 18 and 30 years old with alopecia areata. Some clones in this sample may be carry-over from other donors' samples. CDR3s include the opening cysteine and the closing phenylalanine or tryptophan. The D gene is left open where the match is weak. The size of a clone is reported for some rows only, either as once, few or many, or as a class for expanded clones.

abundance | d_gene | j_gene | v_gene | CDR3aa | CDR3nt
- | - | TRBJ1-6 | TRBV20-1 | CSALLPGGTYSPLHF | TGCAGTGCCCTTTTGCCCGGAGGGACTTATTCACCCCTCCACTTT
many | - | TRBJ2-7 | TRBV10-2 | CASRGAAYEQYF | TGCGCCAGCAGGGGCGCGGCCTACGAGCAGTACTTC
few | - | TRBJ1-2 | TRBV20-1 | CSALVGANYGYTF | TGCAGTGCCCTTGTCGGCGCAAACTATGGCTACACCTTC
- | - | TRBJ1-2 | TRBV4-1 | CASSQPGWNYGYTF | TGCGCCAGCAGCCAACCCGGCTGGAATTATGGCTACACCTTC
few | - | TRBJ1-1 | TRBV29-1 | CSASAVQAGHAFF | TGCAGCGCCAGCGCGGTACAGGCGGGGCATGCTTTCTTT
many | TRBD2 | TRBJ2-2 | TRBV4-2 | CASSQGNSGDNTGELFF | TGTGCCAGCAGCCAAGGGAATAGCGGGGACAACACCGGGGAGCTGTTTTTT
few | - | TRBJ2-7 | TRBV6-5 | CASSGGPLYEQYF | TGTGCCAGCAGTGGGGGACCTTTATACGAGCAGTACTTC
many | TRBD2 | TRBJ2-3 | TRBV5-8 | CASSLAYGGGSTDTQYF | TGTGCCAGCAGCTTGGCGTACGGCGGGGGGAGCACAGATACGCAGTATTTT
few | - | TRBJ1-2 | TRBV20-1 | CSARRGDNYGYTF | TGCAGTGCTAGGAGGGGGGATAACTATGGCTACACCTTC
- | - | TRBJ1-2 | TRBV5-1 | CASREDRSGYTF | TGCGCCAGCAGAGAAGACAGAAGCGGCTACACCTTC
- | - | TRBJ1-5 | TRBV7-2 | CASSLEGLQPQHF | TGTGCCAGCAGCTTAGAGGGGCTTCAGCCCCAGCATTTT
many | TRBD1 | TRBJ2-3 | TRBV20-1 | CSARDQGTGLRDTQYF | TGCAGTGCTAGAGATCAAGGGACAGGGCTAAGAGATACGCAGTATTTT
many | TRBD2 | TRBJ2-1 | TRBV7-9 | CAASKGTSAYNEQFF | TGTGCCGCCTCCAAAGGGACTAGCGCGTACAATGAGCAGTTCTTC
few | - | TRBJ2-5 | TRBV6-5 | CASSSPGSQTQYF | TGTGCCAGCAGTTCACCCGGGAGCCAGACCCAGTACTTC
- | - | TRBJ1-1 | TRBV11-1 | CASSLGRSTEAFF | TGTGCCAGCAGCTTGGGGCGGTCCACTGAAGCTTTCTTT
few | - | TRBJ1-1 | TRBV29-1 | CSGEVFLNTEAFF | TGCAGCGGGGAGGTATTTCTGAACACTGAAGCTTTCTTT
- | - | TRBJ2-7 | TRBV7-3 | CASSLLALLPYEQYF | TGTGCCAGCAGCTTATTAGCACTTCTGCCCTACGAGCAGTACTTC
few | TRBD2 | TRBJ2-7 | TRBV4-3 | CASSHLAGGLAYEQYF | TGCGCCAGCAGCCACCTAGCGGGGGGCCTCGCCTACGAGCAGTACTTC
many | - | TRBJ2-5 | TRBV27 | CASSFGQGQQETQYF | TGTGCCAGCAGTTTCGGGCAGGGTCAACAAGAGACCCAGTACTTC
few | - | TRBJ1-2 | TRBV20-1 | CSARGGSPYGYTF | TGCAGTGCTAGAGGAGGTTCCCCATATGGCTACACCTTC
- | - | TRBJ2-7 | TRBV5-1 | CASSTVQSSYEQYF | TGCGCCAGCAGCACCGTACAGAGCTCCTACGAGCAGTACTTC
- | - | TRBJ1-5 | TRBV6-2/TRBV6-3 | CASSTDQPQHF | TGTGCCAGCAGTACCGATCAGCCCCAGCATTTT
many | - | TRBJ2-4 | TRBV7-2 | CASSLADTKNIQYF | TGTGCCAGCAGCTTAGCTGACACCAAAAACATTCAGTACTTC
few | - | TRBJ2-2 | TRBV7-3 | CASSVTLAGELFF | TGTGCCAGCAGCGTAACCCTCGCCGGGGAGCTGTTTTTT
many | TRBD2 | TRBJ2-5 | TRBV7-3 | CASSQGLAEQETQYF | TGTGCCAGCAGCCAGGGACTAGCGGAGCAAGAGACCCAGTACTTC
few | - | TRBJ2-3 | TRBV7-2 | CASSWNGGLSTDTQYF | TGTGCCAGCAGCTGGAACGGGGGACTCAGCACAGATACGCAGTATTTT
few | TRBD2 | TRBJ2-3 | TRBV28 | CASSLFLAGSTDTQYF | TGTGCCAGCAGTTTATTCCTAGCGGGGAGCACAGATACGCAGTATTTT
few | - | TRBJ1-1 | TRBV29-1 | CSVRRAPNTEAFF | TGCAGCGTACGCCGAGCTCCGAACACTGAAGCTTTCTTT
- | - | TRBJ2-3 | TRBV5-8 | CASSSRASSATDTQYF | TGTGCCAGCAGCTCCCGAGCTAGTTCGGCCACAGATACGCAGTATTTT
- | - | TRBJ2-7 | TRBV28 | CASTALATPYEQYF | TGTGCCAGCACTGCACTTGCAACTCCCTACGAGCAGTACTTC
- | - | TRBJ1-1 | TRBV20-1 | CSARRALNTEAFF | TGCAGTGCTAGAAGGGCGTTGAACACTGAAGCTTTCTTT
few | - | TRBJ2-7 | TRBV5-1 | CASSLWGGPHEQYF | TGCGCCAGCAGCTTGTGGGGGGGCCCCCACGAGCAGTACTTC
few | - | TRBJ1-2 | TRBV14 | CASSQAPPQGLYGYTF | TGTGCCAGCAGCCAAGCCCCCCCCCAGGGACTCTATGGCTACACCTTC
few | - | TRBJ1-3 | TRBV3-1 | CASSQDRFHSRNTIYF | TGTGCCAGCAGCCAAGATCGGTTTCACAGTAGAAACACCATATATTTT
many | - | TRBJ2-3 | TRBV2 | CASSDVGRTDTQYF | TGTGCCAGCAGTGATGTGGGACGCACAGATACGCAGTATTTT
- | TRBD2 | TRBJ2-3 | TRBV7-2 | CASSTGTSGHTDTQYF | TGTGCCAGCAGCACCGGGACTAGCGGACACACAGATACGCAGTATTTT
- | - | TRBJ1-1 | TRBV5-5 | CASSFSGITLFSDPEAFF | TGTGCCAGCAGCTTTTCAGGGATAACCCTTTTCTCAGATCCTGAAGCTTTCTTT
few | - | TRBJ1-1 | TRBV6-2/TRBV6-3 | CASSYPRQLIEAFF | TGTGCCAGCAGTTACCCCCGGCAGCTAATTGAAGCTTTCTTT
few | - | TRBJ2-3 | TRBV12-3/TRBV12-4 | CASRGTPADTQYF | TGTGCCAGCCGCGGGACGCCCGCCGATACGCAGTATTTT
- | TRBD2 | TRBJ2-7 | TRBV7-6 | CASSLGLGLAGGYEQYF | TGTGCCAGCAGCTTAGGACTGGGACTAGCGGGGGGTTACGAGCAGTACTTC